This T cell receptor beta chain emerged from a study of CD8 T cells in ankylosing spondylitis. The germline V and J ends were trimmed by 1 base and 7 bases, with 1 base remaining between them. CDR3 length: 11 amino acids. Points from the study as a whole: Clones tied to disease were said to be significantly enriched in matched ankylosing spondylitis synovial fluid. Characteristic, it appeared, of ankylosing spondylitis blood was a TCR beta motif of eight highly homologous variants.

One entry per CDR3 protein results from TCRdb running MiXCR on the 5' RACE reads. The sample lists hundreds of thousands of distinct CDR3 sequences, 25% to 30% occurring once. This clonotype was seen many times. Its antigen is as yet unknown. The receptor comes from a male donor with ankylosing spondylitis. This rearrangement joins TRBV12-3 or TRBV12-4 to TRBJ1-4; D remains ambiguous. Sample: blood, either unsorted or a sorted T cell fraction (not recorded which). CDR3 sequence: CASSLGEKLFF. The CDR3 nucleotides are TGTGCCAGCAGTTTAGGTGAAAAACTGTTTTTT.